This T cell receptor beta chain was captured in a study of T cell responses to AZD1222 COVID-19 vaccine. Note on this clone: No antigen is known for it.

Sequencing used immunoSEQ multiplex PCR; TCRdb keeps in-frame clones, though not all of them. This table holds about 89,000 clones, 75% to 90% found once. Notes on the study in general: Baseline antibody screening turned up just six or seven seropositive AZD1222 recipients.

Here the sequenced sample was peripheral blood, taken 28 days after the second AZD1222 dose. This TCR was recovered from an adult who received the AZD1222 COVID-19 vaccine.

The CDR3: CASSSTGGISSYGYTF. As DNA, the CDR3 is TGTGCCAGCAGCTCGACAGGGGGGATATCTAGCTATGGCTACACCTTC. V and J are TRBV7-9 and TRBJ1-2; 9 bases map to TRBD1. The CDR3 is made up of 16 amino acids. Germline-derived CDR1 and CDR2 are SEHNR and FQNEAQ (reference sequence). Trimming took 4 bases from V and 4 from J; bases not matched to a gene: 10.